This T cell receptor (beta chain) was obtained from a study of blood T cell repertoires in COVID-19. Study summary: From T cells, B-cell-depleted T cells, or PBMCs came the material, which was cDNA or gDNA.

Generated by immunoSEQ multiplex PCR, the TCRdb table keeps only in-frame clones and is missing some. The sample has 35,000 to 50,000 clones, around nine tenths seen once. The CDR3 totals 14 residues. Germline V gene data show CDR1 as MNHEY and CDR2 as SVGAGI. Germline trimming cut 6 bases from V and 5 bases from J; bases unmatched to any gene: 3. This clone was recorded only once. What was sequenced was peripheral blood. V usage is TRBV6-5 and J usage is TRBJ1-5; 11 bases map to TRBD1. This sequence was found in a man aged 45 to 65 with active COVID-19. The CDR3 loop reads CASRGQGDYQPQHF. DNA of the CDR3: TGTGCCAGCAGGGGACAGGGGGATTATCAGCCCCAGCATTTT.